This paragraph reports one TCR beta chain. The data derive from a study of blood T cell repertoires in COVID-19. Study summary: Some COVID-19 samples were acute and others convalescent; all came from the United States, Italy and Spain. T cells, B-cell-depleted T cells, or PBMCs provided the cDNA or gDNA that served as material.

The CDR3 length is 15 residues. The germline CDR1 and CDR2 sequences are SGHTA and FQGNSA. V dropped 6 bases and J dropped 8 bases, with 20 bases sitting between them. Original processing notes: Estimates of nucleated cell counts were drawn from the amplification of reference gene primers. Assay: immunoSEQ multiplex PCR; the TCRdb copy retains only in-frame clones and omits some. V and J calls and clone size follow that table, whereas D and trimming were derived from the DNA. In the table there are about 300,000 clones, about 93% of which are singletons. Participants reported their clinical history, and cohort assignment relied on those reports.

The source is a woman under 40 who had recovered from COVID-19. Material for sequencing was PBMCs or T cells enriched from blood (not recorded which). V and J are TRBV7-2 and TRBJ1-3, with D possibly being TRBD1 (5 bases). The CDR3 region is CASSTAGGLGDTIYF. The CDR3 DNA sequence: TGTGCCAGCAGTACAGCCGGGGGGTTGGGGGACACCATATATTTT.